The present T cell receptor beta chain was sequenced within a study of neurological immune-mediated disorders. Looking at the study overall: Relapsing-remitting patients made up most of the 34 multiple sclerosis patients, and secondary progressive patients made up 3.

5'RACE employing 10-nucleotide random UMIs yielded the cDNA. A single record per CDR3 protein comes from TCRdb applying MiXCR to the 5' RACE reads. The sample includes 60,000 to 80,000 distinct CDR3 sequences, less than 6% seen only once; the top ten take roughly 3.4%. This clonotype has a count of ten or more. CDR1 LGHDT and CDR2 YNNKEL come from the germline V gene (reference sequence). The length of the CDR3 is 16 residues. V lost 1 base and J lost 3, with 14 bases in between. V and J are TRBV3-1 and TRBJ2-3; D is ambiguous. The sequence was collected from a woman in her forties or fifties with multiple sclerosis. The specimen was PBMCs. The CDR3 sequence is CASSQGGNAATDTQYF. DNA of the CDR3: TGTGCCAGCAGCCAAGGCGGAAACGCAGCAACAGATACGCAGTATTTT.